Below are 19 T cell receptor beta chains sequenced from a single sample in a study of blood T cell repertoires in COVID-19. This table comes from immunoSEQ multiplex PCR, and its TCRdb copy is limited to in-frame clones, with some not included. The table lists over 400,000 clones, about 88% of them singletons. The sequenced sample consisted of PBMCs or T cells enriched from blood (not recorded which). These receptors were taken from a woman aged 55-75 years who had recovered from COVID-19.

The chain recombines TRBV3-1 (or the pseudogene TRBV3-2) with TRBJ1-1, with D tentatively TRBD1 (6 bases). CDR1 and CDR2 from the germline V gene are LGHDT and YNNKEL (reference sequence). The ends were cut back, 0 bases at V and 11 bases at J, with 13 bases in the middle. This CDR3 contains 13 residues. The DNA of the CDR3 is TGTGCCAGCAGCCAAGATCTTTCGGGACATGCTTTCTTT. Amino acid sequence: CASSQDLSGHAFF.

Only one count was recorded for this clone. The rearrangement links TRBV15 to TRBJ1-2; D is perhaps TRBD1 (5 bases). V lost 0 bases and J 6 bases, leaving 14 bases between the germline ends. Germline lookup yields CDR1 LNHNV and CDR2 YYDKDF (reference sequence). The CDR3 spans 15 residues. This CDR3 reads CATSRDKGYYHGYTF. The CDR3 DNA is TGTGCCACCAGCAGAGACAAGGGGTACTATCATGGCTACACCTTC.

The chain employs TRBV5-1 and TRBJ2-5; 7 nucleotides align to TRBD1. The CDR3 loop spans 14 amino acids. Germline V gene lookup returns CDR1 SGHRS and CDR2 YFSETQ. Germline trimming cut 5 bases from V and 3 bases from J; bases unmatched to any gene: 7. The CDR3 sequence is CASSRWGTEETQYF. The CDR3 DNA sequence: TGCGCCAGCAGTCGGTGGGGGACAGAAGAGACCCAGTACTTC.

This clone was recorded once. The V gene is TRBV11-2, the J gene TRBJ1-6, with 7 bases identical to TRBD1. Germline CDR1 SGHAT, CDR2 FQNNGV. V was pared by 0 bases and J by 10 bases, with 6 bases of the junction left unmatched. This CDR3 comprises 15 residues. CDR3 protein: CASSLDDRELSPLHF. Here the CDR3 DNA reads TGTGCCAGCAGCTTAGATGACAGGGAGTTATCACCCCTCCACTTT.

The chain has TRBV29-1 and TRBJ2-1, with TRBD2 matching 9 bases. CDR1 is SQVTM, CDR2 ANQGSEA, per germline. This CDR3 region has 16 residues. Trimming took 0 bases from V and 5 from J; bases not matched to a gene: 8. The CDR3 sequence: CSVEDPLAGANNEQFF. CDR3 coding DNA: TGCAGCGTTGAAGACCCCTTAGCGGGGGCCAACAATGAGCAGTTCTTC.

In regard to this clone: One end of the junction fails to match germline, which may point to a read error. The chain is built from TRBV24-1 and TRBJ1-2, with TRBD1 matching 7 bases. The CDR3 contains 13 residues. The germline V gene has CDR1 KGHDR and CDR2 SFDVKD. CDR3 sequence (DNA): TGTGCCACCAGGGACAGGACTAATTATGGCTACACCTTC. Translated: CATRDRTNYGYTF.

This CDR3 reads CATSPPGLAGGPADTQYF. In DNA, the CDR3 is TGTGCCACCAGCCCTCCGGGACTAGCGGGGGGGCCGGCAGATACGCAGTATTTT. The chain carries TRBV24-1 and TRBJ2-3; 16 nucleotides align to TRBD2. Germline trimming cut 7 bases from V and 4 bases from J; bases unmatched to any gene: 10. Germline lookup yields CDR1 KGHDR and CDR2 SFDVKD. The CDR3 has 18 residues.

This sequence joins TRBV28 and TRBJ2-7, with 10 nucleotides matching TRBD2. In germline, CDR1 is MDHEN, CDR2 SYDVKM. The CDR3 consists of 15 residues. Trimming cost V 4 bases and J 0 bases; bases outside gene matches: 3. CDR3 in amino acids: CASSYGTSASYEQYF. The CDR3 DNA reads as TGTGCCAGCAGTTATGGGACTAGCGCCTCCTACGAGCAGTACTTC.

This clone came up a few times. This chain links TRBV19 with TRBJ1-6; no definite D call. CDR3 length: 14 residues. Trimming cost V 2 bases and J 8 bases, with 10 bases left between them. CDR1 is LNHDA and CDR2 is SQIVND in the germline V gene (reference sequence). Here the CDR3 DNA reads TGTGCCAGTAGTATATCGGGTCGGGATTCACCCCTCCACTTT. Translated: CASSISGRDSPLHF.

The gene calls are TRBV19 and TRBJ1-5; 7 positions match TRBD1. This CDR3 comprises 13 residues. The V and J ends lost 3 bases and 6 bases, in that order; junction bases with no gene match: 2. Germline V CDR1 and CDR2: LNHDA, SQIVND (reference sequence). As DNA, the CDR3 is TGTGCCAGTAGTATGAGGGACAGTCAGCCCCAGCATTTT. As protein: CASSMRDSQPQHF.

This chain joins TRBV2 and TRBJ2-1, with 13 bases fitting TRBD2. Trimming removed 2 bases from V and 5 bases from J; junction bases left unmatched: 0. The V gene's germline CDR1 is SNHLY and CDR2 FYNNEI. The CDR3 totals 15 residues. For the CDR3, the DNA is TGTGCCAGCAGTGAAACTAGCGGGGGGGACAATGAGCAGTTCTTC. This codes for CASSETSGGDNEQFF.

J is TRBJ2-7 and V is TRBV5-1; TRBD2 matches 8 bases. CDR1 is SGHRS and CDR2 is YFSETQ in the germline V gene. The CDR3 consists of 14 residues. V trimming: 1 base; J trimming: 5 bases; junction bases outside the gene matches: 5. The chain's CDR3 is CASSLTGGSHEQYV. The CDR3 region has the DNA TGCGCCAGCAGCTTGACGGGAGGGAGCCACGAGCAGTACGTC.

The chain links TRBV27 to TRBJ1-2; 9 bases fit TRBD1. J lost 0 bases, V lost 6 bases, and 8 bases had no gene match. In germline, CDR1 is MNHEY, CDR2 SMNVEV (reference sequence). This CDR3 has 16 residues. CDR3 DNA: TGTGCCAGCAGGCCCGGGACAGGGATGGCTAACTATGGCTACACCTTC. Its translation is CASRPGTGMANYGYTF.

This sequence joins TRBV5-1 and TRBJ2-5, with 10 bases lining up with TRBD2. This CDR3 spans 15 amino acids. Losses at the gene ends were 5 bases for V and 4 bases for J; bases not matched to a gene: 8. Germline loops: CDR1 SGHRS, CDR2 YFSETQ. CDR3 sequence (DNA): TGCGCCAGCAGGATAGGGACTAGCGTACCAGAGACCCAGTACTTC. Translating gives CASRIGTSVPETQYF.

This sequence joins TRBV19 and TRBJ1-5, with D unclear. The ends were cut back, 8 bases at V and 4 bases at J, with 15 bases in the middle. This CDR3 has 14 residues. Germline values: CDR1 LNHDA, CDR2 SQIVND (reference sequence). CDR3 region: CASASSTGNQPQHF. The CDR3 DNA is TGTGCCAGTGCCTCTAGTACGGGGAATCAGCCCCAGCATTTT.

The chain carries TRBV19 and TRBJ1-4; D is perhaps TRBD1 (5 bases). The germline V gene has CDR1 LNHDA and CDR2 SQIVND (reference sequence). The CDR3 is 13 amino acids. V lost 6 bases and J 5 bases, leaving 10 bases between the germline ends. DNA for the CDR3: TGTGCCAGTAGCAGGGTTAAAAATGAAAAACTGTTTTTT. Its translation: CASSRVKNEKLFF.

The CDR3 nucleotides are TGTGCCAGCAGTCAGGGACAGGGGTATGGCTACACCTTC. Amino acids: CASSQGQGYGYTF. This rearrangement joins TRBV28 to TRBJ1-2; TRBD1 matches 10 bases. The CDR3 is 13 amino acids. After removal of 5 bases from V and 5 bases from J, the junction contained 2 bases not matched to a gene. CDR1 and CDR2 (germline): MDHEN, SYDVKM.

The chain employs TRBV7-6 and TRBJ2-5, with 12 bases identical to TRBD2. Germline V gives CDR1 SGHVS, CDR2 FNYEAQ. J lost 2 bases, V lost 3 bases, and 7 bases had no gene match. The CDR3 sequence is 17 residues long. CDR3 DNA sequence: TGTGCCAGCAGCTTGACTAGCGGGAGACTCCGGCAAGAGACCCAGTACTTC. Protein: CASSLTSGRLRQETQYF.

This clone was seen only once. The rearrangement links TRBV21-1 to TRBJ1-5; the table's D gene call, TRBD1, was not cross checked with the DNA. TRBV21-1 is reported as a pseudogene. CDR3 length: 15 amino acids. The CDR3 sequence is CASSISRGPWQPQHF. CDR3 in DNA: TGTGCCAGCAGCATAAGCAGGGGGCCATGGCAGCCCCAGCATTTT.